Following are 20 T cell receptor beta chains from one sample sequenced in a study of technical replicates of blood from a handful of donors. The data were produced by immunoSEQ multiplex PCR, yet TCRdb's version contains in-frame clones alone and is incomplete. The table has about 62,000 clones, roughly 90% seen once; the top ten hold 4.8%. The sequenced material came from PBMCs. The receptors originated from a human donor in good health. Some clones in this sample may be carry-over from other donors' samples.

This rearrangement joins TRBV4-1 to TRBJ1-6; 7 bases agree with TRBD1. The CDR3 has 16 amino acids. V lost 5 bases and J lost 5; bases outside the gene matches: 9. Germline V lookup: CDR1 MGHRA, CDR2 YSYEKL. CDR3 residues: CASSKKGQGDNSPLHF. In DNA form, the CDR3 reads TGCGCCAGCAGCAAGAAGGGCCAGGGGGATAATTCACCCCTCCACTTT.

Here the CDR3 reads CASSLTPGQGRNEQFF. The DNA for the CDR3 is TGTGCCAGCAGCTTGACGCCCGGACAGGGGCGTAATGAGCAGTTCTTC. This chain links TRBV7-3 with TRBJ2-1, with 9 bases fitting TRBD1. Germline CDR1 and CDR2: SGHTA and FQGTGA. The CDR3 spans 16 residues. V shed 3 bases, J shed 7 bases, and the junction held 10 bases outside the gene matches.

This rearrangement joins TRBV5-1 to TRBJ1-2; 9 nucleotides align to TRBD1. V was pared by 3 bases and J by 4 bases, with 10 bases of the junction left unmatched. This CDR3 contains 16 residues. Germline CDR1 SGHRS, CDR2 YFSETQ. In DNA form, the CDR3 reads TGCGCCAGCAGCTCGACCACAGGGGGCCGGGGCTATGGCTACACCTTC. Translation gives CASSSTTGGRGYGYTF.

The chain carries TRBV19 and TRBJ2-3; possibly TRBD1 for D (6 bases). In germline, CDR1 is LNHDA, CDR2 SQIVND (reference sequence). The V end lost 1 base, the J end lost 3 bases, and 8 bases lay between the germline ends. There are 14 residues in the CDR3. The CDR3 reads CASSIGQGTDTQYF. For the CDR3, the DNA is TGTGCCAGTAGTATAGGTCAGGGGACAGATACGCAGTATTTT.

The gene calls are TRBV7-6 and TRBJ2-1; D gene uncertain. The CDR3 has 14 residues. Germline V gene lookup returns CDR1 SGHVS and CDR2 FNYEAQ. Trimming cost V 1 base and J 9 bases, with 13 bases left between them. CDR3 sequence reads: CASSLVLPPSEQFF. The CDR3 nucleotides are TGTGCCAGCAGCTTAGTGCTGCCTCCCAGTGAGCAGTTCTTC.

The chain is built from TRBV7-9 and TRBJ1-1; D gene uncertain. The V gene's germline CDR1 is SEHNR and CDR2 FQNEAQ (reference sequence). The CDR3 totals 12 residues. Trimming took 3 bases from V and 3 from J, leaving 5 bases between them. The CDR3 here is CASSLRDTEAFF. CDR3 nucleotides: TGTGCCAGCAGCTTGAGGGACACTGAAGCTTTCTTT.

The CDR3 protein is CASSDGTGNTGELFF. The CDR3 DNA reads TGTGCCAGCAGTGACGGGACAGGGAACACCGGGGAGCTGTTTTTT. This rearrangement joins TRBV6-1 to TRBJ2-2, with 8 nucleotides matching TRBD1. Germline CDR1 reads MNHNS; CDR2 reads SASEGT. J was trimmed by 1 base and V by 3 bases; bases with no gene match: 1. This CDR3 is built from 15 residues.

V usage is TRBV18 and J usage is TRBJ2-5; 9 bases fit TRBD2. CDR1 is KGHSH, CDR2 LQKENI, per germline. The length of the CDR3 is 16 residues. After removal of 3 bases from V and 0 bases from J, the junction contained 5 bases not matched to a gene. The CDR3 bases are TGTGCCAGCTCACCGGGACTAGCTAAAAACCAAGAGACCCAGTACTTC. Amino acid sequence: CASSPGLAKNQETQYF.

The chain recombines TRBV5-1 with TRBJ2-7; TRBD1 is a possible D gene (5 bases). CDR1 and CDR2 (germline): SGHRS, YFSETQ. Deletions cut 0 bases from V and 7 bases from J, with 20 bases between. This CDR3 has 16 amino acids. The CDR3: CASSLARPPPGQEQYF. CDR3 nucleotides: TGCGCCAGCAGCTTGGCGCGGCCCCCCCCAGGGCAGGAGCAGTACTTC.

CDR3 nucleotide sequence: TGTGCCTGGAGTGGGGGCAGGGACAACGAGCAGTACTTC. Residues: CAWSGGRDNEQYF. The chain employs TRBV30 and TRBJ2-7; TRBD1 is a possible D gene (6 bases). V gave up 1 base and J gave up 5 bases, with 12 bases separating them. Germline assignment: CDR1 GTSNPN and CDR2 SVGIG (reference sequence). This CDR3 contains 13 residues. The variable domain in full, completed from reference TRBV30 and TRBJ2-7, reads SQTIHQWPATLVQPVGSPLSLECTVEGTSNPNLYWYRQAAGRGLQLLFYSVGIGQISSEVPQNLSASRPQDRQFILSSKKLLLSDSGFYLCAWSGGRDNEQYFGPGTRLTVT.

V gene TRBV4-1 combines with J gene TRBJ1-3; D not resolved. The length of the CDR3 is 15 residues. Germline V gene sequence: CDR1 MGHRA, CDR2 YSYEKL. The V and J ends lost 3 bases and 1 base respectively, with 10 bases between them. The CDR3 DNA sequence: TGCGCCAGCAGCCAGGGCCCTCAGTCTGGAAACACCATATATTTT. Residues: CASSQGPQSGNTIYF.

The chain combines TRBV7-9 with TRBJ1-2; D gene ambiguous. The length of the CDR3 is 15 residues. V was cut by 0 bases and J by 4 bases, with 12 bases left in between. Germline CDR1 is SEHNR and CDR2 is FQNEAQ (reference sequence). The chain's CDR3 is CASSLARASVYGYTF. In DNA, the CDR3 is TGTGCCAGCAGCTTAGCGCGAGCCTCCGTCTATGGCTACACCTTC.

The V gene is TRBV19, the J gene TRBJ1-5; possible D gene TRBD1, 5 bases. Trimming cost V 11 bases and J 5 bases, with 10 bases left between them. Per the germline V gene, CDR1 is LNHDA and CDR2 is SQIVND (reference sequence). The CDR3 is 11 amino acids. Written as DNA, the CDR3 is TGTGCCTCAGGGTCATATCAGCCCCAGCATTTT. It codes for CASGSYQPQHF.

With respect to this clone: At one boundary the junction diverges from the germline segment, which might be a read error. V and J are TRBV27 and TRBJ2-7, with TRBD2 as a possible D gene (5 bases). Per germline, CDR1 MNHEY and CDR2 SMNVEV (reference sequence). The CDR3 is 13 amino acids. The CDR3 here is CASSLSDSHEQYF. CDR3 sequence (DNA): TGTGCCAGCAGTTTATCGGACTCCCACGAGCAGTACTTC.

The J gene is TRBJ2-3, the V gene TRBV11-2, with a possible D match to TRBD2 (6 bases). The germline CDR1 and CDR2 sequences are SGHAT and FQNNGV. The CDR3 contains 15 residues. V lost 0 bases and J 1 base, leaving 8 bases between the germline ends. As DNA, the CDR3 is TGTGCCAGCAGCTTAGACGGGGGACGCACAGATACGCAGTATTTT. Its protein is CASSLDGGRTDTQYF.

V is TRBV9 and J is TRBJ1-6; possible D gene TRBD1, 6 bases. Germline CDR1 is SGDLS and CDR2 is YYNGEE. The CDR3 length is 13 residues. V gave up 4 bases and J gave up 10 bases, with 12 bases separating them. The CDR3 spells CASSHSGESPLHF. The DNA for the CDR3 is TGTGCCAGCAGCCATTCAGGGGAGTCACCCCTCCACTTT. The full variable domain, completed using reference TRBV9 and TRBJ1-6, is DSGVTQTPKHLITATGQRVTLRCSPRSGDLSVYWYQQSLDQGLQFLIQYYNGEERAKGNILERFSAQQFPDLHSELNLSSLELGDSALYFCASSHSGESPLHFGNGTRLTVT.

The chain employs TRBV5-1 and TRBJ2-7; 9 positions match TRBD1. The V gene end was trimmed by 4 bases and the J gene end by 3 bases; junction bases not matched to a gene: 8. Germline V gene data show CDR1 as SGHRS and CDR2 as YFSETQ. This CDR3 has 15 amino acids. The CDR3 loop is CASSPPGTGLYEQYF. The CDR3 DNA follows: TGCGCCAGCAGCCCGCCCGGGACAGGGCTCTACGAGCAGTACTTC.

The chain uses TRBV7-9 and TRBJ2-7; 13 bases match TRBD2. The CDR3 is 15 residues long. The trim removed 6 bases at V and 6 bases at J, leaving 8 bases unmatched. Per the germline V gene, CDR1 is SEHNR and CDR2 is FQNEAQ (reference sequence). In DNA, the CDR3 is TGTGCCAGCAGTGACCCTCGGACTAGCGGGGGCGAGCAGTACTTC. Protein sequence: CASSDPRTSGGEQYF.

The chain combines TRBV2 with TRBJ2-1, with 9 positions matching TRBD2. V lost 7 bases, J lost 4 bases, and 2 bases stayed unmatched. The CDR3 loop spans 13 amino acids. Looked up from germline, CDR1 is SNHLY and CDR2 is FYNNEI. The CDR3 DNA is TGTGCCAGCACCAGCGGGAGGTACAATGAGCAGTTCTTC. It yields the protein CASTSGRYNEQFF.

This chain uses TRBV27 with TRBJ1-2; D is perhaps TRBD1 (5 bases). The CDR3 covers 14 residues. Trimming shortened V by 4 bases and J by 2 bases, and 11 bases separated the two germline ends. The germline CDR1 and CDR2 sequences are MNHEY and SMNVEV (reference sequence). The CDR3 sequence is CASSSGGGNYGYTF. In DNA, the CDR3 is TGTGCCAGCAGTTCTGGCGGGGGGAACTATGGCTACACCTTC.